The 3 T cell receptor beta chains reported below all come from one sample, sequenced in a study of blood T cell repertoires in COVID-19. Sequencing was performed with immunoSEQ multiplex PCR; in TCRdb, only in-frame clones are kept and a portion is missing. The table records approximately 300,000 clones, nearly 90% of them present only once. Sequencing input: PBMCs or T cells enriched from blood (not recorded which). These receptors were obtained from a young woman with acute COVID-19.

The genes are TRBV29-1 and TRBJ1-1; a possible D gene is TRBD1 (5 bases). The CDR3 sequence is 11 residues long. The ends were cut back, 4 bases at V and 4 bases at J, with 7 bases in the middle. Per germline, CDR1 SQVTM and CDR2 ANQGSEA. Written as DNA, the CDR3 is TGCAGCGTTGTCAGGGCCACTGAAGCTTTCTTT. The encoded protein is CSVVRATEAFF.

CDR3 sequence: CASSRPPGALGLAGGPGIQETQYF. Written as DNA, the CDR3 is TGTGCCAGCAGCCGACCCCCAGGGGCGCTCGGACTAGCGGGAGGGCCGGGAATCCAAGAGACCCAGTACTTC. V is TRBV7-8 and J is TRBJ2-5; 15 bases fit TRBD2. Germline V gives CDR1 SGHVS, CDR2 FQNEAQ. The CDR3 extends over 24 amino acids. Trimming removed 5 bases from V and 1 base from J; junction bases left unmatched: 26.

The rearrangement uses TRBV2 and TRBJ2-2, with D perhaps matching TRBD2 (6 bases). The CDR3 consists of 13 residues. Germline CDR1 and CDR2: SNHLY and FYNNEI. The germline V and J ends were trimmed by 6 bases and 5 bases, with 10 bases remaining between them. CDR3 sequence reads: CASSGRETGELFF. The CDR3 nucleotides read TGTGCCAGCAGCGGTCGGGAGACCGGGGAGCTGTTTTTT.